The source of this T cell receptor (beta chain) is a study of cytomegalovirus exposure and HLA in healthy donors. Broader study findings: Evidence from a later analysis indicated that most CMV-associated TCR beta chains looked HLA-restricted. It was taken for granted in presence/absence analyses that sequencing depth across donors was roughly uniform.

In the case of this clone: The antigen is undetermined.

Germline values: CDR1 SGHRS, CDR2 YFSETQ. The CDR3 runs 16 residues. Unmatched junction bases numbered 9, after V lost 4 bases and J lost 2 bases. The PCR made use of 60 Vbeta and 13 Jbeta primers. Assay: immunoSEQ multiplex PCR; the TCRdb copy retains only in-frame clones and omits some. The sample yields 130,000 or so clones, 60% to 80% seen once. This TCR was sampled from a man aged 45-65 years in good health and CMV-seronegative. The chain recombines TRBV5-1 with TRBJ2-1; TRBD2 matches 7 bases. The sequencing input was PBMCs. The CDR3 spells CASSLQSGITYNEQFF. DNA for the CDR3: TGCGCCAGCAGCCTCCAGAGCGGGATCACCTACAATGAGCAGTTCTTC.